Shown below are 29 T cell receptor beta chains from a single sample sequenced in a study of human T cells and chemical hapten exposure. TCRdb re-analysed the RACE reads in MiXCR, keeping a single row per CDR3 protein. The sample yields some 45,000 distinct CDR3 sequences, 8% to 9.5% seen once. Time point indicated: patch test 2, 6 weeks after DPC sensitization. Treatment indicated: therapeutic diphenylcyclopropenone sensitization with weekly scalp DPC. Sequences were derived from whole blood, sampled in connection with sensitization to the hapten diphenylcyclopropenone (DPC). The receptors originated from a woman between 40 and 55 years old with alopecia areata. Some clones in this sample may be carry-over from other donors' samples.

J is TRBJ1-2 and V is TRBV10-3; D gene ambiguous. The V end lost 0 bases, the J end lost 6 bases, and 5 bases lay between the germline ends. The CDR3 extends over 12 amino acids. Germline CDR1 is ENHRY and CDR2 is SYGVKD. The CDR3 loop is CAISESMDGYTF. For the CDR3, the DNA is TGTGCCATCAGTGAGTCGATGGATGGCTACACCTTC.

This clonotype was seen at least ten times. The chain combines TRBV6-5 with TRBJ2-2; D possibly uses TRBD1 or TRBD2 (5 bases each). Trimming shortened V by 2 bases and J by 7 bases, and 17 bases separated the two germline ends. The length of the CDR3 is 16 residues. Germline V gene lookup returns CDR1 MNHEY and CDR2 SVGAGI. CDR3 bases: TGTGCCAGCAGTTACGGAGACAGACGCCGGGGCGGGGAGCTGTTTTTT. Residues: CASSYGDRRRGGELFF.

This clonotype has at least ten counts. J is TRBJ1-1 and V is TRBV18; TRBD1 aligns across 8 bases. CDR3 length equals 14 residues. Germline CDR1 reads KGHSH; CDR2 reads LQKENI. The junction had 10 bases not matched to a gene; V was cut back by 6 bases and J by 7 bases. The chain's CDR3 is CASSPDRGWVEAFF. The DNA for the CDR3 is TGTGCCAGCTCGCCAGACAGGGGATGGGTTGAAGCTTTCTTT.

This CDR3 is CASGDLPNEKLFF. CDR3 sequence (DNA): TGTGCCAGCGGCGACCTACCCAATGAAAAACTGTTTTTT. This chain connects TRBV28 to TRBJ1-4; D gene uncertain. The CDR3 has 13 residues. V lost 8 bases and J 5 bases, leaving 12 bases between the germline ends. Germline values: CDR1 MDHEN, CDR2 SYDVKM.

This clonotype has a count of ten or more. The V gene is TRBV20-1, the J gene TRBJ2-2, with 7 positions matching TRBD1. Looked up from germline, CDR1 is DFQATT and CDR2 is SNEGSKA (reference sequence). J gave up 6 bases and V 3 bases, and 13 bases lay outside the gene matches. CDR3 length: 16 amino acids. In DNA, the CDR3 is TGCAGTGCTAGTCTTACTCCGGGACAGAGGGCCGGGGAGCTGTTTTTT. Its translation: CSASLTPGQRAGELFF.

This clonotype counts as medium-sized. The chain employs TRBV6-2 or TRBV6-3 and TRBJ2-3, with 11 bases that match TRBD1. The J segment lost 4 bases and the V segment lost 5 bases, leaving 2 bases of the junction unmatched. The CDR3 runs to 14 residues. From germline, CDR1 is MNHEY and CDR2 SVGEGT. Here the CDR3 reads CASSGQGAPDTQYF. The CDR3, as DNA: TGTGCCAGCAGTGGACAGGGGGCCCCAGATACGCAGTATTTT.

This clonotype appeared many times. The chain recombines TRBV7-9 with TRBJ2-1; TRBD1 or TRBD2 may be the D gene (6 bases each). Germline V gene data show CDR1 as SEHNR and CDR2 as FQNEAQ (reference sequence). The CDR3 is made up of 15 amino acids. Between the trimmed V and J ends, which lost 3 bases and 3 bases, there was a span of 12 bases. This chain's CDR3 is CASSLGGPLYNEQFF. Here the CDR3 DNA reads TGTGCCAGCAGCTTGGGGGGCCCCCTCTACAATGAGCAGTTCTTC.

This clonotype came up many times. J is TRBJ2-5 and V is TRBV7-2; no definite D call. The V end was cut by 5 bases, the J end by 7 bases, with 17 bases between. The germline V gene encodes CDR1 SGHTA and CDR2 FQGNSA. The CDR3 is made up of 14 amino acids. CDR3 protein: CASSPGPAGGTQYF. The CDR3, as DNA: TGTGCCAGCAGCCCCGGCCCGGCCGGCGGGACCCAGTACTTC.

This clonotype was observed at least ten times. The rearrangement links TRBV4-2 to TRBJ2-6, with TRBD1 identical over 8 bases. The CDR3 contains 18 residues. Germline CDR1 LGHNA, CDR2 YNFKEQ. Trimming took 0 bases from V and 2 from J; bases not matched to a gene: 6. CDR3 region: CASSQEGQGITGANVLTF. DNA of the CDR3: TGTGCCAGCAGCCAAGAAGGACAGGGAATCACTGGGGCCAACGTCCTGACTTTC.

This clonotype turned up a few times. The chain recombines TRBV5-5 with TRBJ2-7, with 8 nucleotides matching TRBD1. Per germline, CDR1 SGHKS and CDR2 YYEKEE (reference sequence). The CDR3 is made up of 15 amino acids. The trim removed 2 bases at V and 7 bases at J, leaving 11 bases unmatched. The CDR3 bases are TGTGCCAGCAGCTTCGGGGCAGGGGGCTCTTGGGAGCAGTACTTC. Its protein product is CASSFGAGGSWEQYF.

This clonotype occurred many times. Written as DNA, the CDR3 is TGCAGCGTTGAAGGTTTGACCGGGGAGCTGTTTTTT. Amino acids: CSVEGLTGELFF. The chain carries TRBV29-1 and TRBJ2-2; D gene unclear. Germline CDR1 is SQVTM and CDR2 is ANQGSEA. This CDR3 is built from 12 residues. Trimming cost V 1 base and J 5 bases, with 5 bases left between them.

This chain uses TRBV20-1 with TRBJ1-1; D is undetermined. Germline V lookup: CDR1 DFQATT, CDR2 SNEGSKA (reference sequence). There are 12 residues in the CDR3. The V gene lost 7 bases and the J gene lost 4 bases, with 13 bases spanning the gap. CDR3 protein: CSGRAAGTEAFF. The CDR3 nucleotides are TGCAGTGGCCGGGCCGCGGGCACTGAAGCTTTCTTT.

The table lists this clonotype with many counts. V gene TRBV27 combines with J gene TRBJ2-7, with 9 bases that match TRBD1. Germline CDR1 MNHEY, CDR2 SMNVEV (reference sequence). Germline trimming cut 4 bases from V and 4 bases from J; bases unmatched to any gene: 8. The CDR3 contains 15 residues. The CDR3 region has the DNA TGTGCCAGCAGTTCGCTGGACAGGGGTCTTTACGAGCAGTACTTC. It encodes CASSSLDRGLYEQYF.

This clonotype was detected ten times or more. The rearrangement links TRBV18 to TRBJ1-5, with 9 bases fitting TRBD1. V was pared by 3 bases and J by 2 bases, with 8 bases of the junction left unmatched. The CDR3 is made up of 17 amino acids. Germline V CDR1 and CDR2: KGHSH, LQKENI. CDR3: CASSPLPGQGGNQPQHF. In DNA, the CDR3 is TGTGCCAGCTCACCGCTGCCGGGACAGGGAGGCAATCAGCCCCAGCATTTT.

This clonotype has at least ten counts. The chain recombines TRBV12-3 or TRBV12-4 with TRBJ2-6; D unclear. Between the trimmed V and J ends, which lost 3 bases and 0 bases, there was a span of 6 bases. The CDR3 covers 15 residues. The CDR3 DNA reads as TGTGCCAGCAGTTTTGGGTACTCTGGGGCCAACGTCCTGACTTTC. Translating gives CASSFGYSGANVLTF.

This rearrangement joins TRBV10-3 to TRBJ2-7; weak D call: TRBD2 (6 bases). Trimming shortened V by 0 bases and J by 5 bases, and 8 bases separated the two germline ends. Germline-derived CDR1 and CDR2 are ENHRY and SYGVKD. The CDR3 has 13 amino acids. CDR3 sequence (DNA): TGTGCCATCAGTGAGTCACCGGGGGACGAGCAGTACTTC. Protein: CAISESPGDEQYF.

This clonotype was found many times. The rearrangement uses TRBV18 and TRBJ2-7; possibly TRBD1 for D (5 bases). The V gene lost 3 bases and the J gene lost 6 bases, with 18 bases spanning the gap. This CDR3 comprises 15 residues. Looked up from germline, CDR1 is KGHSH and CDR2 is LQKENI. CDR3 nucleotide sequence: TGTGCCAGCTCACCCGGTCCAGGGTCCGGTGGCGAGCAGTACTTC. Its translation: CASSPGPGSGGEQYF.

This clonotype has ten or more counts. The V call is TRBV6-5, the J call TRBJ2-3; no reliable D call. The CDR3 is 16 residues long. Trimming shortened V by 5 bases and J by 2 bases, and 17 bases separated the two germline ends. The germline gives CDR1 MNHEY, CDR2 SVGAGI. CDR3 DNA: TGTGCCAGCAGTCCCCTCAAGGGTTGGTTCACAGATACGCAGTATTTT. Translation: CASSPLKGWFTDTQYF.

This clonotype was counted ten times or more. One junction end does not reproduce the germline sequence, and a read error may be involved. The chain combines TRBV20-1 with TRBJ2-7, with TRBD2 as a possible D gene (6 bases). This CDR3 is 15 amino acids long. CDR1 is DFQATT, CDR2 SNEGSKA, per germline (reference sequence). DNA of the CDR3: TGCAGTGCGAGAGGGCAGGGACTCGCGGTCTACGAGCAGTACTTC. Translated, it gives CSARGQGLAVYEQYF.

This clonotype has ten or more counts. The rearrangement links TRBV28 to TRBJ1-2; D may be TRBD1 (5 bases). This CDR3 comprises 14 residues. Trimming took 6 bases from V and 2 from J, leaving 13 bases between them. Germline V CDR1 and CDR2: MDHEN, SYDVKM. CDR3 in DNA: TGTGCCAGCAGGGCAGGGTCATCCAACTATGGCTACACCTTC. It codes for CASRAGSSNYGYTF.

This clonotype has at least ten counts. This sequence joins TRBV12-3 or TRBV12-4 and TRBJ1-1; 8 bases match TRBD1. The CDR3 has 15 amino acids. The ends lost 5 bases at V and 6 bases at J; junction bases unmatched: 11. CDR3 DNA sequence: TGTGCCAGCAGTCGGGGGGCCAGGGGGCACCCTGAAGCTTTCTTT. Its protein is CASSRGARGHPEAFF.

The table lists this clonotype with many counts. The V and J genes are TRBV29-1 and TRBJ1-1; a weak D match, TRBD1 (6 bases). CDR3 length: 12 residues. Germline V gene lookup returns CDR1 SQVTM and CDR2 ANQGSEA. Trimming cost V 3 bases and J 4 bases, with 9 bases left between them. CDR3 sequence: CSVDRRGTEAFF. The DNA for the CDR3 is TGCAGCGTTGATCGCAGGGGCACTGAAGCTTTCTTT.

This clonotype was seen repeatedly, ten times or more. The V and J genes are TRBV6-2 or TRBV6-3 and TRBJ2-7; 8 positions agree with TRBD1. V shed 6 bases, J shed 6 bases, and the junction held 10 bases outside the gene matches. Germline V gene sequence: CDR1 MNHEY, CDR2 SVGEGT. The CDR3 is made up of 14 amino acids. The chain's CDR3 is CASSTPDRGPEQYF. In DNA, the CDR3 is TGTGCCAGCAGCACCCCCGACAGGGGACCCGAGCAGTACTTC.

This chain's CDR3 is CASSQRVNEQFF. CDR3 sequence (DNA): TGCGCCAGCAGTCAAAGGGTAAATGAGCAGTTCTTC. The J gene is TRBJ2-1, the V gene TRBV4-1; D unresolved. The CDR3 spans 12 residues. Between the trimmed V and J ends, which lost 6 bases and 7 bases, there was a span of 10 bases. The germline CDR1 and CDR2 sequences are MGHRA and YSYEKL.

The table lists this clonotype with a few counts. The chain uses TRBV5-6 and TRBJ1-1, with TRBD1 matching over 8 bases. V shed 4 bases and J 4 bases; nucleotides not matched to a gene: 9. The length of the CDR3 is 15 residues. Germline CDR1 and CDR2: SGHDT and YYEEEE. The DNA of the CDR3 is TGTGCCAGCAGCCCGATCCCGGACAGGGCCACTGAAGCTTTCTTT. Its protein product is CASSPIPDRATEAFF.

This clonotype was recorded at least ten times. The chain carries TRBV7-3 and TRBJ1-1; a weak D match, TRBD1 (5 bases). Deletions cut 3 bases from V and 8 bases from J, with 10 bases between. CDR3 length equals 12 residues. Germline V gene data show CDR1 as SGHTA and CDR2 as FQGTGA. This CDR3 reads CASSFGAGEAFF. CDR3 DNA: TGTGCCAGCAGCTTTGGGGCGGGCGAAGCTTTCTTT.

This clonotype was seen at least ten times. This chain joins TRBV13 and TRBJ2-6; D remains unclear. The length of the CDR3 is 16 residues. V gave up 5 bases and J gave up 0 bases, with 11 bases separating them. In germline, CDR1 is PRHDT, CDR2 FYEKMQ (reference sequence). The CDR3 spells CASSGVGYSGANVLTF. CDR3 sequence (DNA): TGTGCCAGCAGCGGGGTCGGGTACTCTGGGGCCAACGTCCTGACTTTC.

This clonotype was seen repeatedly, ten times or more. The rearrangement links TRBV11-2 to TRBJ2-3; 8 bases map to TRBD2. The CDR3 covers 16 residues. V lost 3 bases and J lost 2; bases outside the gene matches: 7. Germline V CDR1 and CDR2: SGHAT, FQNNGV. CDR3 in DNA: TGTGCCAGCAGCTTTCGGGGGGGCGGGAACACAGATACGCAGTATTTT. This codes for CASSFRGGGNTDTQYF.

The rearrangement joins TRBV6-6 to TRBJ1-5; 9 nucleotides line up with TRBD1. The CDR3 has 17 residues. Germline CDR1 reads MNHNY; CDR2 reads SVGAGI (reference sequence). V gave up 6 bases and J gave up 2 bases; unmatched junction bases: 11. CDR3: CASSLGQGGLGNQPQHF. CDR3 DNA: TGTGCCAGCAGCCTGGGACAGGGAGGATTGGGCAATCAGCCCCAGCATTTT.